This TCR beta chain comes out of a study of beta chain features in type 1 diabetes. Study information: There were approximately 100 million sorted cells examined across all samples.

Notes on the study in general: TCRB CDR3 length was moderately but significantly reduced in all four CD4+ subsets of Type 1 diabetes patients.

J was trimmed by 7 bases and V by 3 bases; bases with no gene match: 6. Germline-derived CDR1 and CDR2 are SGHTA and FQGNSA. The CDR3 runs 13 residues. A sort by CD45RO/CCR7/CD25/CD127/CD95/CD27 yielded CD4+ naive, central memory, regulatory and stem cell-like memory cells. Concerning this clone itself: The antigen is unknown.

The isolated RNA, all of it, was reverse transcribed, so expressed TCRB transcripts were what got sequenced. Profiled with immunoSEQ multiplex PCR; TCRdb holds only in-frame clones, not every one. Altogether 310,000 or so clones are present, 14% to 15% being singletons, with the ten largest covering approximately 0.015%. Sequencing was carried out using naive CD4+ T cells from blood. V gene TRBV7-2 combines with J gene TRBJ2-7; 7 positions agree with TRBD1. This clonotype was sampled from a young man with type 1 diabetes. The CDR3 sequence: CASSFDRAGEQYF. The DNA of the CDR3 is TGTGCCAGCAGCTTTGACAGGGCCGGTGAGCAGTACTTC.